These T cell receptor beta chains were read from a single sample in a study of metastatic and nonmetastatic thyroid tumors. With MiXCR, TCRdb reprocessed the PCR reads. This table holds fewer than 45,000 clones, about 20% found once. Material: blood. The receptor source for this set is a female donor with papillary thyroid cancer or a benign thyroid nodule (not recorded which). Some clones in this sample may be carry-over from other donors' samples. Both conserved end residues are part of each CDR3. Each record gives: CDR3 length, D gene, J gene, V gene, CDR3 protein. A D gene is named only where the DNA matches it firmly.

CDR3 length: 14
D gene: .
J gene: TRBJ1-6
V gene: TRBV2
CDR3 protein: CASSWGTGNSPLHF

CDR3 length: 13
D gene: TRBD1
J gene: TRBJ1-2
V gene: TRBV6-1
CDR3 protein: CVSRKQGADGYTF

CDR3 length: 14
D gene: .
J gene: TRBJ2-1
V gene: TRBV3-1
CDR3 protein: CASSQDGLGNEQFF

CDR3 length: 12
D gene: .
J gene: TRBJ1-3
V gene: TRBV6-1
CDR3 protein: CASRDTGNTIYF

CDR3 length: 14
D gene: .
J gene: TRBJ1-6
V gene: TRBV6-1
CDR3 protein: CASSPWPNNSPLHF

CDR3 length: 15
D gene: .
J gene: TRBJ2-2
V gene: TRBV6-5
CDR3 protein: CASSYAMEFTGELFF

CDR3 length: 13
D gene: .
J gene: TRBJ2-2
V gene: TRBV6-6
CDR3 protein: CASSYKVPGELFF

CDR3 length: 12
D gene: .
J gene: TRBJ2-2
V gene: TRBV9
CDR3 protein: CASSVLTGELFF

CDR3 length: 20
D gene: .
J gene: TRBJ2-2
V gene: TRBV6-2/TRBV6-3
CDR3 protein: CASSYSMGGWRPACTGELFF

CDR3 length: 15
D gene: .
J gene: TRBJ1-1
V gene: TRBV5-1
CDR3 protein: CASSSGLGGTAEAFF

CDR3 length: 15
D gene: .
J gene: TRBJ2-2
V gene: TRBV2
CDR3 protein: CASSYQIGRFGQLFF

CDR3 length: 14
D gene: TRBD1
J gene: TRBJ1-5
V gene: TRBV28
CDR3 protein: CASSSWTGNQPQHF

CDR3 length: 13
D gene: .
J gene: TRBJ2-7
V gene: TRBV20-1
CDR3 protein: CSARDAGGIRPYF

CDR3 length: 16
D gene: TRBD1
J gene: TRBJ2-7
V gene: TRBV4-2
CDR3 protein: CASSQDGTASWYEQYF

CDR3 length: 13
D gene: .
J gene: TRBJ1-1
V gene: TRBV11-3
CDR3 protein: CASSLRGGTEAFF

CDR3 length: 16
D gene: .
J gene: TRBJ1-2
V gene: TRBV5-1
CDR3 protein: CASRGQHAFSNYGYTF

CDR3 length: 16
D gene: TRBD1
J gene: TRBJ1-2
V gene: TRBV11-2
CDR3 protein: CASSSNRQGSAYGYTF

CDR3 length: 17
D gene: TRBD2
J gene: TRBJ2-3
V gene: TRBV28
CDR3 protein: CASSPGGLAGRADTQYF

CDR3 length: 14
D gene: .
J gene: TRBJ2-1
V gene: TRBV20-1
CDR3 protein: CSPLGEGWGNEQFF

CDR3 length: 17
D gene: .
J gene: TRBJ1-2
V gene: TRBV2
CDR3 protein: CASSVMSGAGMVNGYTF

CDR3 length: 15
D gene: TRBD1
J gene: TRBJ2-5
V gene: TRBV5-1
CDR3 protein: CASSRGTGDQETQYF

CDR3 length: 16
D gene: TRBD2
J gene: TRBJ2-3
V gene: TRBV4-1
CDR3 protein: CASSHIGGGAGDTQYF

CDR3 length: 15
D gene: TRBD1
J gene: TRBJ1-1
V gene: TRBV4-1
CDR3 protein: CASSLGGTGDTEAFF

CDR3 length: 13
D gene: .
J gene: TRBJ1-1
V gene: TRBV10-1
CDR3 protein: CASSEYLTKEAFF

CDR3 length: 13
D gene: .
J gene: TRBJ2-4
V gene: TRBV7-3
CDR3 protein: CASSSGPKNIQYF

CDR3 length: 11
D gene: TRBD2
J gene: TRBJ2-7
V gene: TRBV12-5
CDR3 protein: CASGTPGGQYF

CDR3 length: 14
D gene: .
J gene: TRBJ1-6
V gene: TRBV12-5
CDR3 protein: CASGFGQANSPLHF

CDR3 length: 16
D gene: TRBD1
J gene: TRBJ2-7
V gene: TRBV6-1
CDR3 protein: CASSLDAGTGGDEQYF

CDR3 length: 15
D gene: .
J gene: TRBJ2-2
V gene: TRBV10-1
CDR3 protein: CASCSGARGTGELFF

CDR3 length: 12
D gene: .
J gene: TRBJ1-1
V gene: TRBV29-1
CDR3 protein: CSGQFTNTEAFF

CDR3 length: 14
D gene: .
J gene: TRBJ1-1
V gene: TRBV15
CDR3 protein: CATRDPGVWDEAFF

CDR3 length: 16
D gene: .
J gene: TRBJ2-1
V gene: TRBV6-5
CDR3 protein: CASILRVALTYNEQFF

CDR3 length: 14
D gene: TRBD2
J gene: TRBJ2-7
V gene: TRBV4-1
CDR3 protein: CASSQVAGNYEQYF

CDR3 length: 14
D gene: .
J gene: TRBJ2-7
V gene: TRBV14
CDR3 protein: CASSQGALANKQYF

CDR3 length: 16
D gene: .
J gene: TRBJ1-1
V gene: TRBV20-1
CDR3 protein: CSARDWGDTRNTEAFF

CDR3 length: 11
D gene: .
J gene: TRBJ2-5
V gene: TRBV28
CDR3 protein: CAILVGETQYF

CDR3 length: 16
D gene: TRBD2
J gene: TRBJ2-1
V gene: TRBV18
CDR3 protein: CASSPPNSGIVNEQFF

CDR3 length: 14
D gene: .
J gene: TRBJ2-1
V gene: TRBV24-1
CDR3 protein: CATSGGFLQNEQFF

CDR3 length: 17
D gene: TRBD2
J gene: TRBJ2-7
V gene: TRBV2
CDR3 protein: CASSESVGGTWGYEQYF

CDR3 length: 14
D gene: .
J gene: TRBJ2-5
V gene: TRBV20-1
CDR3 protein: CSAPHLGRQETQYF

CDR3 length: 11
D gene: .
J gene: TRBJ2-5
V gene: TRBV3-1
CDR3 protein: CASSQEGAGNF

CDR3 length: 14
D gene: TRBD2
J gene: TRBJ2-7
V gene: TRBV20-1
CDR3 protein: CSASRLAGSYEQYF

CDR3 length: 16
D gene: TRBD2
J gene: TRBJ2-7
V gene: TRBV7-2
CDR3 protein: CASSFLEREGRWEQYF

CDR3 length: 14
D gene: TRBD1
J gene: TRBJ1-2
V gene: TRBV28
CDR3 protein: CASTEQGASYGYTF

CDR3 length: 15
D gene: .
J gene: TRBJ2-5
V gene: TRBV9
CDR3 protein: CASSVEYGRMETQYF

CDR3 length: 16
D gene: TRBD2
J gene: TRBJ2-1
V gene: TRBV5-6
CDR3 protein: CASSPTLAGVNNEQFF

CDR3 length: 14
D gene: TRBD2
J gene: TRBJ2-2
V gene: TRBV27
CDR3 protein: CASSPGLAAGDLFF

CDR3 length: 12
D gene: .
J gene: TRBJ2-7
V gene: TRBV20-1
CDR3 protein: CSASFSSYEQYF

CDR3 length: 14
D gene: TRBD1
J gene: TRBJ2-1
V gene: TRBV6-1
CDR3 protein: CASSVVAGGDEQFF

CDR3 length: 16
D gene: TRBD2
J gene: TRBJ2-7
V gene: TRBV28
CDR3 protein: CASTGERSGASYEQYF

CDR3 length: 16
D gene: .
J gene: TRBJ1-1
V gene: TRBV6-1
CDR3 protein: CASSDLEGKGDTEAFF

CDR3 length: 14
D gene: .
J gene: TRBJ2-7
V gene: TRBV12-3/TRBV12-4
CDR3 protein: CASSNSHCRYEQYF

CDR3 length: 15
D gene: .
J gene: TRBJ2-7
V gene: TRBV18
CDR3 protein: CASSPSGGKSYEQYF

CDR3 length: 13
D gene: .
J gene: TRBJ1-2
V gene: TRBV6-1
CDR3 protein: CASTSDPADGYTF

CDR3 length: 15
D gene: TRBD2
J gene: TRBJ2-3
V gene: TRBV6-4
CDR3 protein: CASSDQAGTTDTQYF